The T cell receptor (beta chain) under discussion was sequenced for a study of CD8 T cells in Susac syndrome. The authors reverse transcribed roughly 0.5 to 1 ug RNA with random hexamers. Amplification of TCR beta CDR3 spanned 54 Vbeta and 13 Jbeta via immunoSEQ multiplex PCR. Via MiXCR, TCRdb re-called the immunoSEQ multiplex PCR reads, giving one row per CDR3 protein. The sample comprises hundreds of thousands of distinct CDR3 sequences, approximately 89% of which are singletons, and roughly 0.1% rests with the top ten. The authors sequenced TCR beta from blood CD8+ and CD4+ T cells. Stable or active relapsing-remitting multiple sclerosis, untreated and meeting revised McDonald criteria, defined the controls. With V trimmed by 4 bases and J by 7 bases, 6 bases remained unmatched. Germline CDR1 LNHDA, CDR2 SQIVND (reference sequence). The CDR3 has 14 amino acids.

The chain is built from TRBV19 and TRBJ2-1, with 8 bases that match TRBD1. The sequenced sample consisted of CD8+ T cells from PBMCs. This receptor was identified in a human donor with multiple sclerosis. For the CDR3, the DNA is TGTGCCAGTAGTAACCAGGGGGCTGGAAATGAGCAGTTCTTC. Protein sequence: CASSNQGAGNEQFF.